This T cell receptor beta chain appears in the sequencing data of a study of cytomegalovirus exposure and HLA in healthy donors. Study findings and constraints: CMV antigen specificity of three CMV-associated chains was confirmed in vitro. In a later analysis, at a false discovery rate of 0.05, roughly 18,000 TCR beta sequences were associated with HLA alleles.

All the people who gave samples were healthy bone marrow donors. The CDR3 runs 14 residues. The V gene end was trimmed by 4 bases and the J gene end by 10 bases; junction bases not matched to a gene: 8. Germline V gene sequence: CDR1 SGDLS, CDR2 YYNGEE. Primers: 60 Vbeta forward and 13 Jbeta reverse. Here immunoSEQ multiplex PCR was the method, and the copy in TCRdb shows in-frame clones only, minus some. The sample shows about 220,000 clones, roughly 87% of them seen only once. This clone was detected a few times. Its antigen remains unidentified. The V and J genes are TRBV9 and TRBJ1-6; 7 nucleotides align to TRBD1. Sequencing was done on a sample of PBMCs. The sequence derives from a woman in her forties in good health and CMV-seropositive. CDR3 sequence (DNA): TGTGCCAGCAGCCTTCGGGACAGCACGTCACCCCTCCACTTT. This gives the protein CASSLRDSTSPLHF.